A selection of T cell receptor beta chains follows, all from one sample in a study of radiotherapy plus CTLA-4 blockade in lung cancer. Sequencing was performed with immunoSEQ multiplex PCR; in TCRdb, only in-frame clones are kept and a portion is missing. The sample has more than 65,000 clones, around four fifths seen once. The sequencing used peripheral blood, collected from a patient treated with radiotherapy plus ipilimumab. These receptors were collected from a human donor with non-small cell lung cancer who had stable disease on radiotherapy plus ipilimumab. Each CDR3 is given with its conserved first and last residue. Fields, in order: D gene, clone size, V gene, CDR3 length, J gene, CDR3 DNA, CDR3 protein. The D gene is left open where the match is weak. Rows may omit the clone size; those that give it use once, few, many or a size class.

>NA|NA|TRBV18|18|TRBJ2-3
TGTGCCAGCTCACCTCTAGCCCCCAAAGGAATAAGCACAGATACGCAGTATTTT
CASSPLAPKGISTDTQYF
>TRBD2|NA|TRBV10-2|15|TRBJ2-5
TGCGCCAGCAGGAGTGGGACTAGCGGGGTGGGGACCCAGTACTTC
CASRSGTSGVGTQYF
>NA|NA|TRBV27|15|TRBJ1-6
TGTGCCAGCAGTTATGGCACTTCAAATAATTCACCCCTCCACTTT
CASSYGTSNNSPLHF
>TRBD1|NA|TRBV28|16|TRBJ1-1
TGTGCCAGCAGTTTTTCCGGGACAGGGGTGAACACTGAAGCTTTCTTT
CASSFSGTGVNTEAFF
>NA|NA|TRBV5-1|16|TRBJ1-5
TGCGCCAGCAGCCCCGGCGGGGGGTGGGGGAATCAGCCCCAGCATTTT
CASSPGGGWGNQPQHF
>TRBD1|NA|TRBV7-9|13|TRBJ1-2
TGTGCCAGCAGCTCGACAGGGGGCTATGGCTACACCTTC
CASSSTGGYGYTF
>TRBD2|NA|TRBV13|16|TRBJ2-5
TGTGCCAGCAGCTCCTTCCCACTAGCGGGAGCAGAGACCCAGTACTTC
CASSSFPLAGAETQYF
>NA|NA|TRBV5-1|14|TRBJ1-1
TGCGCCAGCAGCTTGGGGCAGGCGAACACTGAAGCTTTCTTT
CASSLGQANTEAFF
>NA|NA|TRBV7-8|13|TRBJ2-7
TGTGCCAGCAGCTTAGCATTGGCAGCCGAGCAGTACTTC
CASSLALAAEQYF
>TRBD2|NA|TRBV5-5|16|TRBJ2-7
TGTGCCAGCAGCTTGGGTATAGCGGGAGGATTGTACGAGCAGTACTTC
CASSLGIAGGLYEQYF
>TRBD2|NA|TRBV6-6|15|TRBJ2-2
TGTGCCAGCAGTTACTCTGCGGGGGGAATCGGGGAGCTGTTTTTT
CASSYSAGGIGELFF
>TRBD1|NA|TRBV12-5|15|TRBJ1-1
TGTGCTAGTGGTCCCCCCGGACAGGCGAACACTGAAGCTTTCTTT
CASGPPGQANTEAFF
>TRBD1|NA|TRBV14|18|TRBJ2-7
TGTGCCAGCAGCCTTGATCCGGGACAGGGGGCGCTTTCCTACGAGCAGTACTTC
CASSLDPGQGALSYEQYF
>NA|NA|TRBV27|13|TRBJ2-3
TGTGCCAGCAGTTTATACGGCACAGATACGCAGTATTTT
CASSLYGTDTQYF
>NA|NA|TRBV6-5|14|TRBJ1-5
TGTGCCAGCAGTGAAATGGGCCGCAATCAGCCCCAGCATTTT
CASSEMGRNQPQHF
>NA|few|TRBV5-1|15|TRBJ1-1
TGCGCCAGCAGCCGTCTCCAGACTGGGAACACTGAAGCTTTCTTT
CASSRLQTGNTEAFF
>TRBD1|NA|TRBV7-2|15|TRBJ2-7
TGTGCCAGCAGTCCGGTCGGGACAGTCGCCTACGAGCAGTACTTC
CASSPVGTVAYEQYF
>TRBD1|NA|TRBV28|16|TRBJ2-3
TGTGCCAGCAGTTCAGCCGGGACAGGGGGCACAGATACGCAGTATTTT
CASSSAGTGGTDTQYF
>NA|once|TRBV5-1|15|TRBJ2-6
TGCGCCAGCAGCCCCGGGGGCTCTGGGGCCAACGTCCTGACTTTC
CASSPGGSGANVLTF
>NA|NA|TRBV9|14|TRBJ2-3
TGTGCCAGCAGCGTGCCTTCCCTTCCAAATACGCAGTATTTT
CASSVPSLPNTQYF
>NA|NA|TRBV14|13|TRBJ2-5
TGTGCCAGCAGCCAAGACAGGGGTCGGACCCAGTACTTC
CASSQDRGRTQYF
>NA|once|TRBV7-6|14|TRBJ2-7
TGTGCCAGCAGCTTAGCGGACGGAGGCTACGAGCAGTACTTC
CASSLADGGYEQYF
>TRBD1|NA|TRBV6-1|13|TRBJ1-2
TGTGCCACCCGAATGGACAGGGTCGATGGCTACACCTTC
CATRMDRVDGYTF
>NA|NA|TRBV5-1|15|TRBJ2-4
TGCGCCAGCAGCTTATACAGCGAGGCCAAAAACATTCAGTACTTC
CASSLYSEAKNIQYF
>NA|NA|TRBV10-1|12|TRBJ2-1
TGCGCCAGCGCGGGACAGAACAATGAGCAGTTCTTC
CASAGQNNEQFF
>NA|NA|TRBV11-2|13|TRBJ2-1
TGTGCCAGCAGCTTATCAACCTACAATGAGCAGTTCTTC
CASSLSTYNEQFF
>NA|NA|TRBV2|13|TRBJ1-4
TGTGCCAGCAGTGACAGGGACGGGGAAAAACTGTTTTTT
CASSDRDGEKLFF
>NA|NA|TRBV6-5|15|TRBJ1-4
TGTGCCAGCAGTACGCAGGGCCTACCGAATGAAAAACTGTTTTTT
CASSTQGLPNEKLFF
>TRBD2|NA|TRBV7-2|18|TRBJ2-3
TGTGCCAGCAGCTTACGGGGTAGCGGGGCACTATACACAGATACGCAGTATTTT
CASSLRGSGALYTDTQYF
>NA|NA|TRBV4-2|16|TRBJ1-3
TGTGCCAGCAGCCAAACCCACAGGGACACTGGAAACACCATATATTTT
CASSQTHRDTGNTIYF
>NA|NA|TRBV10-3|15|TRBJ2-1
TGTGCCATCAGTGACAGAACGAGATCCTACAATGAGCAGTTCTTC
CAISDRTRSYNEQFF
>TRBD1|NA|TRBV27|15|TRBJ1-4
TGTGCCAGCAGTTTGGTCCCGGACAGGGGAGAAAAACTGTTTTTT
CASSLVPDRGEKLFF
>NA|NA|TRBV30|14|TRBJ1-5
TGTGCCTGGAGTGTTGGGGGGAACAATCAGCCCCAGCATTTT
CAWSVGGNNQPQHF
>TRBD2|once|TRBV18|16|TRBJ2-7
TGTGCCAGCTCACCAAGGCTATCGGGGGGCTCCTACGAGCAGTACTTC
CASSPRLSGGSYEQYF
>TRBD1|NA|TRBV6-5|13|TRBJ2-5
TGTGCCAGCAGCCGGACAGGGAAAGAGACCCAGTACTTC
CASSRTGKETQYF
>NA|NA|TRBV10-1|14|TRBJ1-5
TGCGCCAGCAGTGAGACAGGGAGCAATCAGCCCCAGCATTTT
CASSETGSNQPQHF
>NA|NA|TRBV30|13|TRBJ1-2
TGTACTGGAGGGGCCTACGACATGGGTGGCTACACCTTC
CTGGAYDMGGYTF
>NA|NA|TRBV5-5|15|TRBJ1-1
TGTGCCAGCAGCTGGACACTGGGGAGGAACACTGAAGCTTTCTTT
CASSWTLGRNTEAFF
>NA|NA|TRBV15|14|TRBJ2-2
TGTGCCACCAGCAGAGTGAGGAACACCGGGGAGCTGTTTTTT
CATSRVRNTGELFF
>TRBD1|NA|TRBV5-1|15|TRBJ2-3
TGCGCCAGCAGCTTTAGACAGGGCACCACAGATACGCAGTATTTT
CASSFRQGTTDTQYF
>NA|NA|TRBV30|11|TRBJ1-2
TGTGCCTGGATGTCGGGTGGAGGCTACACCTTC
CAWMSGGGYTF
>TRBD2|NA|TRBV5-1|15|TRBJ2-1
TGCGCCAGCAGTCAGACTAGCGAACCCTACAATGAGCAGTTCTTC
CASSQTSEPYNEQFF
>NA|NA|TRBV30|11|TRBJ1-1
TGTGCCTGGAGTGCCGACTCTTGGGCTTTCTTT
CAWSADSWAFF
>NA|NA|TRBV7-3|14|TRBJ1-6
TGTGCCAGCAGCCCTTATGCCGGCAATTCACCCCTCCACTTT
CASSPYAGNSPLHF
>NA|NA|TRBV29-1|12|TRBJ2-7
TGCAGCGTTGGGAGGGGTAGGAACGAGCAGTACTTC
CSVGRGRNEQYF
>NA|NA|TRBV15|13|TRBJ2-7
TGTGCCACCAGCAGGGACCAGGGGGGGGAGCAGTACTTC
CATSRDQGGEQYF
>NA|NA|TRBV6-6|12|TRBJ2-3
TGTGCCAGCGGGGATTCTACAGATACGCAGTATTTT
CASGDSTDTQYF
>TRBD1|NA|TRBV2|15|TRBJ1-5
TGTGCCAGCACTAGGACAGGGGGCTCGAATCAGCCCCAGCATTTT
CASTRTGGSNQPQHF
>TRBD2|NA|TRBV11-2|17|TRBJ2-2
TGTGCCAGCAATTGGGGAGCGGGAGCGAAGAACACCGGGGAGCTGTTTTTT
CASNWGAGAKNTGELFF
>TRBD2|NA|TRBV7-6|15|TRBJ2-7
TGTGCCAGCAGCTTAGAGCCTAGCGGGGTCAACGAGCAGTACTTC
CASSLEPSGVNEQYF
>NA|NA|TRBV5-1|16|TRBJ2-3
TGCGCCAGCAGCTTGGCCCCGGGACTTAGCACAGATACGCAGTATTTT
CASSLAPGLSTDTQYF
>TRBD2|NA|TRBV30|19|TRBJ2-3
TGTGCCTGGAGGAGGACTAGCGGATTCTTCCTAATGGGGACAGATACGCAGTATTTT
CAWRRTSGFFLMGTDTQYF
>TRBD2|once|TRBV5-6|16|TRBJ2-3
TGTGCCAGCAGCTTGGTTCTAGCGGGAGGTGCAGATACGCAGTATTTT
CASSLVLAGGADTQYF